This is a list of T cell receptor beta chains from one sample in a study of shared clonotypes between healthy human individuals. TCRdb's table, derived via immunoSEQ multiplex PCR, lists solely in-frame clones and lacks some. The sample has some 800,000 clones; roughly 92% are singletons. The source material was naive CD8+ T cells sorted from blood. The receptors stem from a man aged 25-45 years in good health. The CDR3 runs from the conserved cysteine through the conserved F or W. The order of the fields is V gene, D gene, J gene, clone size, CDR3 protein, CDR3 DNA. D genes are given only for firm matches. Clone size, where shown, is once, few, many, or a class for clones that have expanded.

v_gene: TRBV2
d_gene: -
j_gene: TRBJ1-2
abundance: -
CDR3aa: CASSEKGGRPYGYTF
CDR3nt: TGTGCCAGCAGTGAAAAAGGGGGGCGGCCCTATGGCTACACCTTC

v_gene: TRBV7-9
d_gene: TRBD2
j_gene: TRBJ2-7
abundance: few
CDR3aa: CASSSWAGDEQYF
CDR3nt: TGTGCCAGCAGCTCCTGGGCGGGGGACGAGCAGTACTTC

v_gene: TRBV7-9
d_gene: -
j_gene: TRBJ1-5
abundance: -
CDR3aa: CASSRASDQHQPQHF
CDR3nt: TGTGCCAGCAGCCGTGCGTCGGACCAGCATCAGCCCCAGCATTTT

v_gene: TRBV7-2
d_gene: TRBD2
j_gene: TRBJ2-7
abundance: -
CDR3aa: CASSTSGIRYEQYF
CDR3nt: TGTGCCAGCAGCACTAGCGGGATTCGCTACGAGCAGTACTTC

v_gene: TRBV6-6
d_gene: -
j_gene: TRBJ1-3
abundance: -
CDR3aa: CASSSTGSSGNTIYF
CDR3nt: TGTGCCAGCAGTTCAACAGGGAGCTCTGGAAACACCATATATTTT

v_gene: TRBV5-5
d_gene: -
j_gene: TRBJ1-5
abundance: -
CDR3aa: CASSFLRYSNQPQHF
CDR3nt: TGTGCCAGCAGCTTTCTAAGATATAGCAATCAGCCCCAGCATTTT

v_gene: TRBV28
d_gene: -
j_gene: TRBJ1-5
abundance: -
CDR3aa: CASNLSTGGSNQPQHF
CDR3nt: TGTGCCAGCAACCTTTCGACAGGCGGGAGCAATCAGCCCCAGCATTTT

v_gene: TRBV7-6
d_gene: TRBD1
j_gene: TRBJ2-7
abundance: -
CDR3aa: CASSFGTGLNEQYF
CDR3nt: TGTGCCAGCAGCTTTGGGACAGGGCTTAACGAGCAGTACTTC

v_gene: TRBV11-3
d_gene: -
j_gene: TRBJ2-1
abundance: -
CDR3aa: CASSQGDTDAFF
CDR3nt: TGTGCCAGCAGCCAAGGGGACACCGATGCGTTCTTC

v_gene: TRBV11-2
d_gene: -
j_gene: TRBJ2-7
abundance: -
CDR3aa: CASSLVGMSYEQYF
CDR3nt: TGTGCCAGCAGCTTAGTGGGGATGTCTTACGAGCAGTACTTC

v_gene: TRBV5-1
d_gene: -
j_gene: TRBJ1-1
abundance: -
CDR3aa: CASSAGDPGGWAEAFF
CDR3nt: TGCGCCAGCAGCGCGGGCGATCCGGGCGGCTGGGCTGAAGCTTTCTTT

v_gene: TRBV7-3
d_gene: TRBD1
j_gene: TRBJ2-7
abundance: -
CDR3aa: CASSPDLAYGQGKYEQYF
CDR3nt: TGTGCCAGCAGCCCCGATCTCGCTTACGGACAGGGGAAATACGAGCAGTACTTC

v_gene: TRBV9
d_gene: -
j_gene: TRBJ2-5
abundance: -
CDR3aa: CASSVAGSEETQYF
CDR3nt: TGTGCCAGCAGCGTAGCCGGGAGCGAAGAGACCCAGTACTTC

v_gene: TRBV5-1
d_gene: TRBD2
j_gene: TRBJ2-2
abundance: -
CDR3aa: CASSLAGLNTGELFF
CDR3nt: TGCGCCAGCAGCCTAGCGGGACTGAACACCGGGGAGCTGTTTTTT

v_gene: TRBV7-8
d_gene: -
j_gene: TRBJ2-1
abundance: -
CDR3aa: CASSPMANEQFF
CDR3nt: TGTGCCAGCAGCCCTATGGCCAATGAGCAGTTCTTC

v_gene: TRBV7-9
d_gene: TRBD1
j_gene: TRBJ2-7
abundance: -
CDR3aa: CASSHTTGSYEQYF
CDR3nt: TGTGCCAGCAGCCACACGACAGGGAGTTACGAGCAGTACTTC

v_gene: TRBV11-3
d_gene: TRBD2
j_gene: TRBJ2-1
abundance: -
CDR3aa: CASSSGGTSGISEQFF
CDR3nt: TGTGCCAGCAGCTCAGGAGGGACTAGCGGGATAAGTGAGCAGTTCTTC

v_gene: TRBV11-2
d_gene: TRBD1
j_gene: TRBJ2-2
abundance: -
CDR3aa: CASSSSRDRVGGELFF
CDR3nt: TGTGCCAGCAGCTCGTCCCGGGACAGGGTAGGCGGGGAGCTGTTTTTT

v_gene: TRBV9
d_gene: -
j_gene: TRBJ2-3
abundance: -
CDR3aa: CASRGSDTQYF
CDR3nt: TGTGCCAGCAGAGGGTCAGATACGCAGTATTTT

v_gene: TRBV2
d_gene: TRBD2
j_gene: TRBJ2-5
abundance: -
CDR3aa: CASMGLAGPQETQYF
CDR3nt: TGTGCCAGCATGGGACTAGCGGGACCTCAAGAGACCCAGTACTTC

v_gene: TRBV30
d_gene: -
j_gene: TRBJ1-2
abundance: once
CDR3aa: CAWTLVGIFYGYTF
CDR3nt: TGTGCCTGGACCCTAGTCGGGATTTTCTATGGCTACACCTTC

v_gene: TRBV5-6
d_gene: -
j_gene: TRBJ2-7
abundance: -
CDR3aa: CASSLGARTYEQYF
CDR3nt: TGTGCCAGCAGCTTGGGGGCCAGAACCTACGAGCAGTACTTC

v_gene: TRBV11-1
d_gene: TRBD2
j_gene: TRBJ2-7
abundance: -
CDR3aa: CASNPRASGSYEQYF
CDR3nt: TGTGCCAGCAACCCCCGGGCTAGCGGCTCCTACGAGCAGTACTTC

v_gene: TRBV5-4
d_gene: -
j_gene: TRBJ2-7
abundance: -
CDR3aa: CASSLGGQGPYF
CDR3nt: TGTGCCAGCAGCTTGGGGGGGCAGGGCCCGTACTTC

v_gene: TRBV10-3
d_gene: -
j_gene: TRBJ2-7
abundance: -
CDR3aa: CAIRDTYEQYF
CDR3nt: TGTGCCATCAGGGATACCTACGAGCAGTACTTC

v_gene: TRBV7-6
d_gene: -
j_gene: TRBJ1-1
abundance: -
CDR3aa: CASSLAVGTEAFF
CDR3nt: TGTGCCAGCAGCTTAGCGGTCGGTACTGAAGCTTTCTTT

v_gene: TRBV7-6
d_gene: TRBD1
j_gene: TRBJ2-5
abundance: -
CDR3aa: CASSRGTGKETQYF
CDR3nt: TGTGCCAGCAGCCGCGGGACAGGGAAAGAGACCCAGTACTTC